One sample yielded the 30 T cell receptor beta chains listed below, sequenced in a study of blood T cells in healthy people across ages. Through a sample-barcoded 5' primer and a J-beta primer mix, a second PCR was run for roughly 7 to 11 cycles. TCRdb re-analysed the 5' RACE reads in MiXCR, keeping a single row per CDR3 protein. The sample has about 1.5 million distinct CDR3 sequences, less than 45% seen once. Sequenced sample: blood. These receptor sequences come from a woman aged 18-29 years in good health.

Points on this clonotype: The germline gene is not matched at one end of the junction; a read error may be the cause. This chain links TRBV28 with TRBJ2-7; D tentatively fits TRBD1 or TRBD2 (5 bases each). The CDR3 runs 12 residues. Germline V CDR1 and CDR2: MDHEN, SYDVKM. The CDR3 nucleotides read TGTGCCAGCAATTTAAAATTCGGGACCGAGTACTTC. Its translation: CASNLKFGTEYF.

The V call is TRBV20-1, the J call TRBJ2-7; 10 bases align to TRBD1. J gave up 0 bases and V 4 bases, and 9 bases lay outside the gene matches. Looked up from germline, CDR1 is DFQATT and CDR2 is SNEGSKA (reference sequence). This CDR3 has 16 residues. CDR3 nucleotides: TGCAGTGCTAATTCCCCCCGGGACAGGGGCTCCTACGAGCAGTACTTC. As protein: CSANSPRDRGSYEQYF.

This chain joins TRBV12-3 or TRBV12-4 and TRBJ2-7; 8 nucleotides line up with TRBD1. The last part of the DNA fits TRBJ2-5 better; the J call may be wrong. CDR3 length: 15 amino acids. CDR3 sequence reads: CASSLYRTGKETQYF. CDR3 nucleotide sequence: TGTGCCAGCAGTTTATACAGGACAGGGAAGGAGACCCAGTACTTC.

There are a few counts of this clonotype. The genes are TRBV29-1 and TRBJ2-7; D is possibly TRBD1 or TRBD2 (5 bases each). The V gene's germline CDR1 is SQVTM and CDR2 ANQGSEA. This CDR3 is built from 13 residues. V lost 6 bases to trimming and J lost 0 bases, with 12 bases between them. CDR3 in amino acids: CSVRGVFSYEQYF. CDR3 nucleotide sequence: TGCAGCGTGAGGGGAGTTTTCTCCTACGAGCAGTACTTC.

The chain couples TRBV12-3 or TRBV12-4 to TRBJ1-3; D not certain. V lost 3 bases and J lost 4, with 10 bases in between. The CDR3 covers 14 residues. In DNA, the CDR3 is TGTGCCAGCAGTTTGCGTTCGGGCGGAAACACCATATATTTT. Translation gives CASSLRSGGNTIYF.

In this sample, this clonotype turned up a few times. The J gene is TRBJ2-5, the V gene TRBV30; D is unresolved. Germline V lookup: CDR1 GTSNPN, CDR2 SVGIG (reference sequence). The ends were cut back, 0 bases at V and 4 bases at J, with 6 bases in the middle. The CDR3 runs to 12 residues. In DNA, the CDR3 is TGTGCCTGGAGTGTTTTAAGAGAGACCCAGTACTTC. Its protein is CAWSVLRETQYF.

The chain joins TRBV7-9 to TRBJ2-1, with TRBD1 identical over 7 bases. Germline V CDR1 and CDR2: SEHNR, FQNEAQ (reference sequence). The CDR3 spans 16 residues. V lost 4 bases and J lost 0; bases outside the gene matches: 6. This CDR3 is CASSYPRTGSYNEQFF. For the CDR3, the DNA is TGTGCCAGCAGCTATCCACGGACAGGCTCCTACAATGAGCAGTTCTTC.

The chain carries TRBV28 and TRBJ2-5, with D possibly TRBD2 on 6 matching bases. The V end lost 7 bases, the J end lost 11 bases, and 29 bases lay between the germline ends. The CDR3 runs to 16 residues. From germline, CDR1 is MDHEN and CDR2 SYDVKM. In nucleotides, the CDR3 is TGTGCCAGCAAGTCCCCCCGACGAGCGGGTCTCAATGAGCAGTACTTC. Translating it yields CASKSPRRAGLNEQYF.

In its sample, this clonotype was seen a few times. CDR3 sequence (DNA): TGTGCCAGCAGTGGGACCAGGGGGTATGAGCAGTTCTTC. It translates to CASSGTRGYEQFF. The rearrangement links TRBV27 to TRBJ2-1, with 7 bases aligning to TRBD1. The CDR3 contains 13 residues. After removal of 5 bases from V and 8 bases from J, the junction contained 6 bases not matched to a gene. Germline values: CDR1 MNHEY, CDR2 SMNVEV (reference sequence).

This clonotype was seen a few times. The J gene is TRBJ2-5, the V gene TRBV20-1; 7 bases fit TRBD1. This CDR3 is built from 13 residues. Germline-derived CDR1 and CDR2 are DFQATT and SNEGSKA (reference sequence). Germline trimming cut 6 bases from V and 11 bases from J; bases unmatched to any gene: 15. The CDR3 loop is CSATGTVPYEQYF. The DNA of the CDR3 is TGCAGTGCCACCGGGACAGTGCCGTATGAACAGTACTTC.

The chain joins TRBV12-3 or TRBV12-4 to TRBJ2-1; D gene unclear. This CDR3 spans 15 amino acids. V gave up 5 bases and J gave up 4 bases, with 15 bases separating them. The CDR3 here is CASSPQRTRYNEQFF. CDR3 nucleotide sequence: TGTGCCAGCAGTCCCCAAAGGACGAGATACAATGAGCAGTTCTTC.

Note on this clonotype: The junction and the germline gene differ at one end; a read error may be behind it. The chain uses TRBV5-1 and TRBJ2-5, with D perhaps matching TRBD1 or TRBD2 (5 bases each). Per germline, CDR1 SGHRS and CDR2 YFSETQ. The CDR3 spans 14 residues. CDR3 in DNA: TGCGCCAACAGCATCCCGGGACGGTACAATGAGCAGTACTTC. Amino acids: CANSIPGRYNEQYF.

The chain is built from TRBV27 and TRBJ2-5; tentatively, D is TRBD1 (5 bases). Trimming took off 8 bases at V and 11 bases at J, with 18 bases between the two ends. Looked up from germline, CDR1 is MNHEY and CDR2 is SMNVEV (reference sequence). The CDR3 consists of 12 residues. This CDR3 is CASRWGYNEQYF. CDR3 bases: TGTGCCAGCCGCTGGGGCTACAATGAGCAGTACTTC.

The J gene is TRBJ2-1, the V gene TRBV14, with 9 bases fitting TRBD2. Losses at the gene ends were 0 bases for V and 5 bases for J; bases not matched to a gene: 5. This CDR3 has 16 residues. The germline V gene has CDR1 SGHDN and CDR2 FVKESK. The CDR3 DNA sequence: TGTGCCAGCAGCCAAGATATGATAGCGGGGGACAATGAGCAGTTCTTC. It yields the protein CASSQDMIAGDNEQFF.

This clonotype was recorded at least ten times. The chain employs TRBV6-6 and TRBJ1-6; D uncertain. The CDR3 runs to 14 residues. Germline V CDR1 and CDR2: MNHNY, SVGAGI (reference sequence). Trimming left V 0 bases short and J 8 bases short, with 8 bases between. The CDR3 bases are TGTGCCAGCAGTTACTCTTGGGGAGATTCACCCCTCCACTTT. Translation: CASSYSWGDSPLHF.

This clonotype was counted a few times. The chain's CDR3 is CASRDFSQETQYF. The CDR3 DNA is TGCGCCAGCAGGGACTTCTCCCAAGAGACCCAGTACTTC. The rearrangement joins TRBV4-1 to TRBJ2-5; a weak D match, TRBD2 (5 bases). V gave up 6 bases and J gave up 1 base, with 9 bases separating them. The length of the CDR3 is 13 residues. Germline-derived CDR1 and CDR2 are MGHRA and YSYEKL.

This clonotype appeared a single time. The chain couples TRBV6-5 to TRBJ1-5, with TRBD1 identical over 7 bases. The CDR3 is made up of 14 amino acids. With V trimmed by 5 bases and J by 3 bases, 4 bases remained unmatched. Looked up from germline, CDR1 is MNHEY and CDR2 is SVGAGI. This CDR3 reads CASSDKGANQPQHF. The CDR3 region has the DNA TGTGCCAGCAGTGATAAGGGGGCCAATCAGCCCCAGCATTTT.

In its sample, this clonotype was seen a few times. The chain is built from TRBV7-2 and TRBJ2-3; D is unresolved. Trimming cost V 4 bases and J 3 bases, with 14 bases left between them. Germline CDR1 and CDR2: SGHTA and FQGNSA. The CDR3 extends over 15 amino acids. CDR3 residues: CASSYIGFSTDTQYF. CDR3 nucleotide sequence: TGTGCCAGCAGCTACATTGGGTTTTCTACAGATACGCAGTATTTT.

This clonotype appeared many times. This chain connects TRBV12-3 or TRBV12-4 to TRBJ2-1, with a weak D call TRBD2 (5 bases). V gave up 5 bases and J gave up 12 bases, with 14 bases separating them. The CDR3 totals 12 residues. Here the CDR3 DNA reads TGTGCCAGCAGTCCGGACTCCTCGGGGCAGTTCTTC. Its protein is CASSPDSSGQFF.

J is TRBJ1-2 and V is TRBV9; possible D gene TRBD1, 5 bases. Trimming stripped 0 bases from V and 6 bases from J, with 12 bases between. This CDR3 has 14 amino acids. Germline CDR1 is SGDLS and CDR2 is YYNGEE. CDR3 bases: TGTGCCAGCAGCGTAGCCCCAGGGCGGGATGGCTACACCTTC. It codes for CASSVAPGRDGYTF.

The chain is built from TRBV9 and TRBJ1-1, with 8 bases lining up with TRBD1. V was clipped by 3 bases and J by 1 base; unmatched bases: 5. The V gene's germline CDR1 is SGDLS and CDR2 YYNGEE. This CDR3 is 15 amino acids long. In DNA form, the CDR3 reads TGTGCCAGCAGCGACAACAGGGGGTCGAACACTGAAGCTTTCTTT. It is translated as CASSDNRGSNTEAFF.

This clonotype was counted only a few times. The chain is built from TRBV12-3 or TRBV12-4 and TRBJ2-5; weak D call: TRBD1 (5 bases). There are 12 residues in the CDR3. V was pared by 7 bases and J by 5 bases, with 11 bases between. The CDR3 reads CASTKGLETQYF. The DNA for the CDR3 is TGTGCCAGCACTAAGGGGTTGGAGACCCAGTACTTC.

There are a few counts of this clonotype. The gene calls are TRBV12-3 or TRBV12-4 and TRBJ2-5; 7 bases are shared with TRBD1. Trimming at V came to 7 bases and at J to 4 bases, leaving 12 bases not matched to a gene. CDR3 length: 15 residues. The CDR3 DNA reads TGTGCCAGCAAGGGGGCAGAACATTTTCGAGAGACCCAGTACTTC. Translating gives CASKGAEHFRETQYF.

The chain uses TRBV6-6 and TRBJ2-2, with 9 bases matching TRBD1. This CDR3 region has 14 residues. Trimming at V came to 6 bases and at J to 1 base, leaving 0 bases not matched to a gene. CDR1 and CDR2 from the germline V gene are MNHNY and SVGAGI (reference sequence). This CDR3 reads CASRDRGNTGELFF. The CDR3 DNA reads TGTGCCAGCAGGGACAGGGGGAACACCGGGGAGCTGTTTTTT.

V and J are TRBV29-1 and TRBJ2-5, with a tentative D call TRBD1 (5 bases). The CDR3 is made up of 14 amino acids. V lost 2 bases, J lost 8 bases, and 18 bases lay in between. Germline loops: CDR1 SQVTM, CDR2 ANQGSEA. CDR3 protein: CSVEIKNTQGTQYF. CDR3 DNA sequence: TGCAGCGTTGAAATAAAGAACACCCAGGGAACCCAGTACTTC.

This CDR3 is CASSLPPGDTQYF. As DNA, the CDR3 is TGTGCCAGCAGCTTACCACCCGGGGATACGCAGTATTTT. This chain links TRBV7-2 with TRBJ2-3; no definite D call. Deletions cut 2 bases from V and 6 bases from J, with 9 bases between. Germline V gene data show CDR1 as SGHTA and CDR2 as FQGNSA. CDR3 length: 13 amino acids.

The chain carries TRBV4-3 and TRBJ2-2; D is perhaps TRBD1 (6 bases). Germline lookup yields CDR1 LGHNA and CDR2 YSLEER. V was trimmed by 4 bases and J by 4 bases, leaving 10 bases between them. CDR3 length: 14 residues. Written as DNA, the CDR3 is TGCGCCAGCAGCCTAGGACAGCCCACCGGGGAGCTGTTTTTT. Its translation is CASSLGQPTGELFF.

The J gene is TRBJ1-2, the V gene TRBV6-2 or TRBV6-3; TRBD1 might be the D (5 bases). Trimming pared 0 bases from V and 4 bases from J, leaving 9 bases between. The CDR3 runs 14 residues. Germline V gives CDR1 MNHEY, CDR2 SVGEGT. In DNA, the CDR3 is TGTGCCAGCAGTTACTCGACAGCACCCTATGGCTACACCTTC. Amino acids: CASSYSTAPYGYTF.

The CDR3 DNA follows: TGTGCCAGCAGCCAAGGGAAGAGGGGGGGACTTTACGAGCAGTACTTC. It translates to CASSQGKRGGLYEQYF. V and J are TRBV3-1 and TRBJ2-5; D is perhaps TRBD2 (7 bases). TRBJ2-7 explains the end of the DNA better; the J call may be wrong. CDR1 and CDR2 (germline): LGHDT, YNNKEL (reference sequence). This CDR3 spans 16 amino acids.

This clonotype was detected only a few times. The chain has TRBV9 and TRBJ2-7; TRBD1 aligns across 9 bases. Looked up from germline, CDR1 is SGDLS and CDR2 is YYNGEE. This CDR3 region has 15 residues. Trimming at V came to 3 bases and at J to 5 bases, leaving 9 bases not matched to a gene. The CDR3 spells CASSATGQGYDEQYF. CDR3 nucleotide sequence: TGTGCCAGCAGCGCCACCGGACAGGGGTATGACGAGCAGTACTTC.